The clone carrying this T cell receptor beta chain was picked up a small number of times. This sample stems from a study of blood T cells in healthy people across ages. The CDR3 extends over 16 amino acids. Trimming at V came to 5 bases and at J to 1 base, leaving 6 bases not matched to a gene. Alongside a J-beta primer mix, a sample-barcoded 5' primer served in a second PCR lasting about 7 to 11 cycles. A single record per CDR3 protein comes from TCRdb applying MiXCR to the 5' RACE reads. The repertoire holds more than 550,000 distinct CDR3 sequences, with 22% as singletons. Healthy individuals of Caucasian origin from Russia, aged roughly 6 to 95, served as donors.

This chain connects TRBV12-3 or TRBV12-4 to TRBJ2-3; 10 bases match TRBD2. The TCR sequence derives from a man between 65 and 80 years old in good health. Sequencing was done on a sample of blood. The CDR3 reads CASSTNLAGGTDTQYF. In DNA, the CDR3 is TGTGCCAGCAGTACCAATCTAGCGGGGGGCACAGATACGCAGTATTTT.